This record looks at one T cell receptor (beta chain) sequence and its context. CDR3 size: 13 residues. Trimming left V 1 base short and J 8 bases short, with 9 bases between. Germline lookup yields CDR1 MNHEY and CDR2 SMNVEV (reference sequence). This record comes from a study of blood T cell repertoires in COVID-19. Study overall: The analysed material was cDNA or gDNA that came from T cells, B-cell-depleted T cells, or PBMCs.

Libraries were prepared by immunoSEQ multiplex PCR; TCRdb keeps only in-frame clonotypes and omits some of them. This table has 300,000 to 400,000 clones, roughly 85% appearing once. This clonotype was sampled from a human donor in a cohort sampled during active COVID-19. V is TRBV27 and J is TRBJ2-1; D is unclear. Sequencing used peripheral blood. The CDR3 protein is CASSLFGLDEQFF. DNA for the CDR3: TGTGCCAGCAGTTTATTCGGTCTCGATGAGCAGTTCTTC.